The T cell receptor (beta chain) under discussion was sequenced for a study of cytomegalovirus exposure and HLA in healthy donors. V was shortened by 2 bases and J by 1 base, with 6 bases between the two germline ends. The CDR3 is made up of 13 amino acids. Germline assignment: CDR1 SGDLS and CDR2 YYNGEE. The protocol was immunoSEQ multiplex PCR, while the TCRdb copy is restricted to in-frame clones and leaves out a portion. The sample has about 280,000 clones, around 87% seen once; the top ten hold 0.92%. This clone was seen only a few times. Its antigen is currently unknown. Study-level results: High specificity and sensitivity for cytomegalovirus status were reported for the classifier.

This receptor was obtained from a woman under 30 in good health and CMV-seronegative. Input material: PBMCs. The chain joins TRBV9 to TRBJ2-5; D remains unclear. The CDR3 nucleotides read TGTGCCAGCAGCGTCCTGAGCCAAGAGACCCAGTACTTC. Translation: CASSVLSQETQYF.